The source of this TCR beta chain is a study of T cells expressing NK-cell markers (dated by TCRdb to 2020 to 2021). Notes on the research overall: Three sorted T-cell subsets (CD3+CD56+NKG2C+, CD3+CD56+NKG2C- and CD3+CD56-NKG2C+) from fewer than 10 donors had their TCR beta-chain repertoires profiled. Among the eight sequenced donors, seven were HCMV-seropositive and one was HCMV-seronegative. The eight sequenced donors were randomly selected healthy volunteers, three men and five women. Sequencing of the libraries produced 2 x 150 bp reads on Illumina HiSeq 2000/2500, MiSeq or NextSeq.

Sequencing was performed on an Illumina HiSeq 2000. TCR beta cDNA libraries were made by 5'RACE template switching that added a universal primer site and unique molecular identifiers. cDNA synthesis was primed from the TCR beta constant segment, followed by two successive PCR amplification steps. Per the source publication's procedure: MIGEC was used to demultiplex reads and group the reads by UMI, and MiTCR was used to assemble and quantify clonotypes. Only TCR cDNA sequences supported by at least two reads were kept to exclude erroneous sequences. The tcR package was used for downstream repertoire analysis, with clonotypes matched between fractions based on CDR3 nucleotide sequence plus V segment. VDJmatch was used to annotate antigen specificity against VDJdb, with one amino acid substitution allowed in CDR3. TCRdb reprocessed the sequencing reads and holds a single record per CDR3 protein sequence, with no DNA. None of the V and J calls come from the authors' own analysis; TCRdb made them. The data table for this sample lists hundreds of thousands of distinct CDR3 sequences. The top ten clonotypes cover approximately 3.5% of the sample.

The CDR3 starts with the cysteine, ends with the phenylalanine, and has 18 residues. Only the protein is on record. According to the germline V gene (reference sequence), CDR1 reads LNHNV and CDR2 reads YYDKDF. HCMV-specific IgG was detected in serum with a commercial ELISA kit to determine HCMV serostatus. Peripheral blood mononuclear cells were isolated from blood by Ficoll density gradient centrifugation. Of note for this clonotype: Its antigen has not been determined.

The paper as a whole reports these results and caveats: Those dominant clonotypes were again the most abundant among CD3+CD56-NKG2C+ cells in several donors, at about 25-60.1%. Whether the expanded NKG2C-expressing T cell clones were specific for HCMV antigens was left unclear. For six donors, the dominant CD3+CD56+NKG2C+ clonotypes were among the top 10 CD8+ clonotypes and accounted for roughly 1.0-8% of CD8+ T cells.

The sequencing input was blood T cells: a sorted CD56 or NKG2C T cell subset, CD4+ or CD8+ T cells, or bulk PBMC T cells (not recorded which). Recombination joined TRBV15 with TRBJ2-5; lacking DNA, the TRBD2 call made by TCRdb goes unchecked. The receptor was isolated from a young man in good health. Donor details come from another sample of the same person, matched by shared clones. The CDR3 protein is CATSSEGSGRAERETQYF. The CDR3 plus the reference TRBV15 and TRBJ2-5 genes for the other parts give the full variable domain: DAMVIQNPRYQVTQFGKPVTLSCSQTLNHNVMYWYQQKSSQAPKLLFHYYDKDFNNEADTPDNFQSRRPNTSFCFLDIRSPGLGDTAMYLCATSSEGSGRAERETQYFGPGTRLLVL.